Listed here is a single TCR beta chain. The CDR3 is 13 residues long. Germline assignment: CDR1 MNHEY and CDR2 SVGAGI. The ends were cut back, 10 bases at V and 1 base at J, with 10 bases in the middle. This record comes from a study of blood T cell repertoires in COVID-19. Patients from Seattle were sampled longitudinally, starting during active infection. Profiled with immunoSEQ multiplex PCR; TCRdb holds only in-frame clones, not every one. The sample yields 100,000 to 150,000 clones, 65% to 85% seen once. The origin of this receptor is a man younger than 45 with COVID-19, enrolled during active disease. The chain joins TRBV6-5 to TRBJ2-2, with D perhaps matching TRBD1 (6 bases). Sample: peripheral blood. The CDR3 DNA sequence: TGTGCCATCCGACAGGTGAACACCGGGGAGCTGTTTTTT. It specifies CAIRQVNTGELFF.